This TCR beta chain derives from a study of blood T cells in healthy people across ages. J was trimmed by 2 bases and V by 8 bases; bases with no gene match: 13. Per the germline V gene, CDR1 is SGHVS and CDR2 is FQNEAQ. The CDR3 is 16 amino acids. Using a J-beta primer mix together with a sample-barcoded 5' primer, a second PCR was run for roughly 7 to 11 cycles. In TCRdb, the 5' RACE reads were re-called with MiXCR into one record per CDR3 protein. The data show nearly 1 million distinct CDR3 sequences, roughly 50% seen once. The chain links TRBV7-8 to TRBJ2-3; 7 bases match TRBD2. Sequenced: blood. The sequence came from an older woman in good health. The CDR3 sequence is CASGPRWREITDTQYF. The CDR3 bases are TGTGCCAGCGGACCCCGCTGGCGGGAGATCACAGATACGCAGTATTTT.